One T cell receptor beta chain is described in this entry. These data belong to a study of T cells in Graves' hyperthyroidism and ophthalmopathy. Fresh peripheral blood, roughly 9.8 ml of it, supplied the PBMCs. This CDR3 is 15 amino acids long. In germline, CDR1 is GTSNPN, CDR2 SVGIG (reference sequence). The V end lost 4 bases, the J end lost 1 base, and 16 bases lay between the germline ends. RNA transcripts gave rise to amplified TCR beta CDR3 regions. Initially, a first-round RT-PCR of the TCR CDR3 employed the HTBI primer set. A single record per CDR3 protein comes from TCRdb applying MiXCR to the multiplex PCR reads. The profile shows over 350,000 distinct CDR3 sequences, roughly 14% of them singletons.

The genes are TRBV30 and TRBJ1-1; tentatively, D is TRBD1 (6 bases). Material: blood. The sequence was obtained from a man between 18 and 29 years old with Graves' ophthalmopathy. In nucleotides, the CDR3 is TGTGCCTGGACCCCCCGTTGGGGGCCGAACACTGAAGCTTTCTTT. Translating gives CAWTPRWGPNTEAFF.